This is a list of T cell receptor beta chains from one sample in a study of molecular identifiers for immune sequencing clone quantification. A single record per CDR3 protein comes from TCRdb applying MiXCR to the PCR reads. The sample records under 600,000 distinct CDR3 sequences, approximately 25% being singletons. Specimen: naive CD8+ T cells from blood, with Jurkat cell RNA spiked in. All receptors derive from a human donor in good health. Some libraries in this study had Jurkat cell RNA spiked in. Both conserved end residues are part of each CDR3. D genes are given only for firm matches. Sizes are listed as once, few, many or a size class.

TRBV7-9,many,TRBJ2-1,TRBD1,CASSIQGNEQFF,TGTGCCAGCAGCATACAGGGGAATGAGCAGTTCTTC
TRBV9,many,TRBJ2-3,TRBD2,CASSATSGNTDTQYF,TGTGCCAGCAGCGCGACTAGCGGCAACACAGATACGCAGTATTTT
TRBV7-8,once,TRBJ1-3,-,CASSLEVIGSSGNTMYF,TGTGCCAGCAGCTTAGAGGTTATTGGCAGCTCTGGAAACACCATGTATTTT
TRBV19,few,TRBJ1-5,TRBD1,CASSIGSRGAQPQHF,TGTGCCAGTAGTATCGGTAGCAGGGGGGCTCAGCCCCAGCATTTT
TRBV5-1,many,TRBJ1-5,TRBD1,CASSLGQGSNQPQHF,TGTGCCAGCAGCCTGGGACAGGGCAGCAATCAGCCCCAGCATTTT
TRBV12-3/TRBV12-4,many,TRBJ1-2,-,CASSHRTLDYTF,TGTGCCAGCAGTCATAGGACACTCGACTACACCTTC
TRBV11-2,many,TRBJ2-1,TRBD2,CASSPPGLAGVGEQFF,TGTGCCAGCAGCCCCCCGGGACTAGCGGGAGTTGGTGAGCAGTTCTTC
TRBV3-1,few,TRBJ2-7,TRBD2,CASSGLAGVSYEQYF,TGTGCCAGCAGCGGACTAGCGGGAGTCTCCTACGAGCAGTACTTC
TRBV2,few,TRBJ2-7,TRBD2,CASSALAGGSYEQYF,TGTGCCAGCAGTGCTCTAGCGGGGGGGTCTTACGAGCAGTACTTC
TRBV2,many,TRBJ2-7,-,CARQADTSYEQYF,TGTGCCAGACAGGCTGACACCTCCTACGAGCAGTACTTC